This T cell receptor (beta chain) derives from a study of T cell clones after liver transplantation. Study-level points and caveats: Low donor cell numbers restricted donor-reactive repertoire measurement in a couple of subjects.

Sequenced by immunoSEQ multiplex PCR; TCRdb stores in-frame clones only, minus some. The data show tens of thousands of clones, with about 86% seen just once and around 15% held by the top ten. V lost 1 base, J lost 4 bases, and 13 bases lay in between. The CDR3 has 15 residues. In germline, CDR1 is SGHTA, CDR2 FQGNSA. Remarks on this clone: The antigen is not known.

Thawed unstimulated PBMCs were FACS-sorted by CD3, CD4 and CD8 into two populations. This TCR derives from a human patient who received a liver transplant. Some T cells may possibly be graft donor cells. V and J are TRBV7-2 and TRBJ1-2; D perhaps matches TRBD1 (6 bases). Sample: CD8+ T cells from blood, taken 12 months after liver transplant. CDR3 sequence reads: CASSLGGNRAYGYTF. The CDR3 DNA reads as TGTGCCAGCAGCTTAGGGGGTAACAGGGCCTATGGCTACACCTTC. The whole variable domain, filled in from reference TRBV7-2 and TRBJ1-2, reads GAGVSQSPSNKVTEKGKDVELRCDPISGHTALYWYRQSLGQGLEFLIYFQGNSAPDKSGLPSDRFSAERTGGSVSTLTIQRTQQEDSAVYLCASSLGGNRAYGYTFGSGTRLTVV.